This T cell receptor (beta chain) is from a study of cytomegalovirus exposure and HLA in healthy donors. Trimming shortened V by 5 bases and J by 10 bases, and 11 bases separated the two germline ends. Germline CDR1 and CDR2: MNHEY and SMNVEV (reference sequence). The CDR3 is 11 amino acids. General observations from the study: Most sequenced TCRs were rare (though some public TCRs occurred in many donors). Productive rates of about 87% or about 30% were seen for most TCR beta V segments in an earlier analysis. A later analysis showed TCR association rates differing by HLA locus, peaking at DRB1 and lowest at HLA-C.

PCR employed 60 Vbeta and 13 Jbeta primers. Produced via immunoSEQ multiplex PCR; TCRdb's table is partial and in-frame only. The table lists approximately 22,000 clones, 60% to 80% of them singletons, with 7.4% in the top ten. Details on this clone: Its specificity is unknown.

The chain joins TRBV27 to TRBJ1-1, with no clear D. The TCR comes from a man in his 60s in good health and CMV-seronegative. The specimen was PBMCs. The chain's CDR3 is CASSGGMGAFF. As DNA, the CDR3 is TGTGCCAGCAGTGGCGGGATGGGAGCTTTCTTT.